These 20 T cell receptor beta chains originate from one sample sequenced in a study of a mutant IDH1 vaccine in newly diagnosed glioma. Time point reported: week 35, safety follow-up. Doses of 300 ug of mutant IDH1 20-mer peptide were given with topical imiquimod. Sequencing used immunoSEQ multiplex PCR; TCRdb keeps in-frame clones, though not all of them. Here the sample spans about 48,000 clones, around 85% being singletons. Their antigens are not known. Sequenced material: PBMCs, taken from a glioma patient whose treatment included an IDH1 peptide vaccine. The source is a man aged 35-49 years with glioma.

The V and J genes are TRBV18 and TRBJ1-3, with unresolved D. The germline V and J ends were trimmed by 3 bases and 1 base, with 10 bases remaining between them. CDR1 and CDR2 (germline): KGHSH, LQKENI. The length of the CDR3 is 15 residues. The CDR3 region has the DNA TGTGCCAGCTCACCCCAGGACCCTTCTGGAAACACCATATATTTT. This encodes CASSPQDPSGNTIYF.

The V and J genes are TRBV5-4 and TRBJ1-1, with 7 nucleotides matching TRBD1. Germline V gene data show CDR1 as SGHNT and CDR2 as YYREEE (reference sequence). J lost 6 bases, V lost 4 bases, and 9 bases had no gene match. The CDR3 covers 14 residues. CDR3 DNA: TGTGCCAGCAGCGTTCTCCAGGGGGGCGCTGAAGCTTTCTTT. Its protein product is CASSVLQGGAEAFF.

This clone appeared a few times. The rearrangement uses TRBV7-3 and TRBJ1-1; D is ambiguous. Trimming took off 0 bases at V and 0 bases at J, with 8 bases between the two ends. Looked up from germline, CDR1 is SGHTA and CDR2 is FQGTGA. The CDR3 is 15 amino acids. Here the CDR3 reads CASSLTGTVNTEAFF. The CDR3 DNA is TGTGCCAGCAGCTTAACAGGAACCGTGAACACTGAAGCTTTCTTT.

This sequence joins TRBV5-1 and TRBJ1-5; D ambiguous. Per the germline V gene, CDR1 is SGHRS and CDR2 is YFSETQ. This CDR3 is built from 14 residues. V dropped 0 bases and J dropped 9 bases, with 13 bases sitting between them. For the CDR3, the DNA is TGCGCCAGCAGCTTGGGGGCGGGTATCCCGCCCCAGCATTTT. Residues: CASSLGAGIPPQHF.

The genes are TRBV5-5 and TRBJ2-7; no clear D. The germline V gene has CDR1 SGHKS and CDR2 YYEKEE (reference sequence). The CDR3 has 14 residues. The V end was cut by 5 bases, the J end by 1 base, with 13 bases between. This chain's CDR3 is CASRRTVSSYEQYF. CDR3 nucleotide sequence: TGTGCCAGCAGGCGGACGGTGAGTTCCTACGAGCAGTACTTC.

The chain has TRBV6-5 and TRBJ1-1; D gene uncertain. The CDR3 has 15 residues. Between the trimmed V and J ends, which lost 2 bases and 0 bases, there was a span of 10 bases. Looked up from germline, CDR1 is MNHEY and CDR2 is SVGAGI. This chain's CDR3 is CASSYGPPLNTEAFF. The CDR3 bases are TGTGCCAGCAGTTACGGGCCTCCCCTGAACACTGAAGCTTTCTTT.

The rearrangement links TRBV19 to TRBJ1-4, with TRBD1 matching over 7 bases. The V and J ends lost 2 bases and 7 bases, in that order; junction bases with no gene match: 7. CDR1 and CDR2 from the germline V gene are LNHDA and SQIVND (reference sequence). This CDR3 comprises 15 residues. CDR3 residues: CASSIRQGVGEKLFF. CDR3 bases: TGTGCCAGTAGTATACGACAGGGAGTAGGTGAAAAACTGTTTTTT. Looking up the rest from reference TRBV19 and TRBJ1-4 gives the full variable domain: DGGITQSPKYLFRKEGQNVTLSCEQNLNHDAMYWYRQDPGQGLRLIYYSQIVNDFQKGDIAEGYSVSREKKESFPLTVTSAQKNPTAFYLCASSIRQGVGEKLFFGSGTQLSVL.

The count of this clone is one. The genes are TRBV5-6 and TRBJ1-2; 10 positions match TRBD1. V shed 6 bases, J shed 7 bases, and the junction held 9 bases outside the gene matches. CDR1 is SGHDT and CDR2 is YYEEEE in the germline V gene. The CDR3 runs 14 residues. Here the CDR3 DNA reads TGTGCCAGCAACGACAGGGGGCGCGGTCGTGGCTACACCTTC. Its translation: CASNDRGRGRGYTF.

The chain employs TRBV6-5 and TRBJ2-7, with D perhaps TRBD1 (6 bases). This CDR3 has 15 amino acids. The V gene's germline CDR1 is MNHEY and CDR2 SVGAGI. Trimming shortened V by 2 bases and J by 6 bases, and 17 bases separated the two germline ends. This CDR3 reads CASSYLSTGPGEQYF. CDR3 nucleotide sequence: TGTGCCAGCAGTTACCTCTCGACAGGCCCAGGCGAGCAGTACTTC.

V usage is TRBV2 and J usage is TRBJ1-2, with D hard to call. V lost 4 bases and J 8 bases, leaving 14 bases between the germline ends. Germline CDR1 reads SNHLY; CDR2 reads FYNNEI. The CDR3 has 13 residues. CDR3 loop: CASSVQPTGGYTF. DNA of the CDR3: TGTGCCAGCAGTGTTCAACCGACGGGGGGCTACACCTTC.

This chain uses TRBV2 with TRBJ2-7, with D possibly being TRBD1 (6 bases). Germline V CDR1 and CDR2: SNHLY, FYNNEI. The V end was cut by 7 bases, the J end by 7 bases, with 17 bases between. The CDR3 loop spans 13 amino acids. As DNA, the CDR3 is TGTGCCAGCACCCCGACAGGTAGTGGAGAGCAGTACTTC. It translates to CASTPTGSGEQYF.

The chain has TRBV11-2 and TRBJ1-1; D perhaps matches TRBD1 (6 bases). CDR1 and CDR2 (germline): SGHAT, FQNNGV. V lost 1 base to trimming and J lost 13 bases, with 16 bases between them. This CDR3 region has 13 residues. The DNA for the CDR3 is TGTGCCAGCAGCTTAGCTTCAGGAGGGGGGGGTTTCTTT. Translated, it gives CASSLASGGGGFF.

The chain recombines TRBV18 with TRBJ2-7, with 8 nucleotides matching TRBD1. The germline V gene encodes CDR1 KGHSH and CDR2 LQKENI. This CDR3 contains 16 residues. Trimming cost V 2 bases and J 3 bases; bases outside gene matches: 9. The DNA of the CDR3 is TGTGCCAGCTCACCAGCCGCGTCCACAGGGGGCTACGAGCAGTACTTC. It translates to CASSPAASTGGYEQYF.

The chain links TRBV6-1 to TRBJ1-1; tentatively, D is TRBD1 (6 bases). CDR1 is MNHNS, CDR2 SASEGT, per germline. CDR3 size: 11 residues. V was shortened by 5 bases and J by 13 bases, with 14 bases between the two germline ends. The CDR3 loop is CASSRGTYGFF. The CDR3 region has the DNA TGTGCCAGCAGTAGGGGGACGTACGGTTTCTTT.

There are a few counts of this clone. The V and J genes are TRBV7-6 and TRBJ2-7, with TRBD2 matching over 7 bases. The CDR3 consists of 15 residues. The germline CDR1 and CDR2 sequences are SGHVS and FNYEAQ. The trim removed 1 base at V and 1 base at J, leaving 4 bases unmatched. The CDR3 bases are TGTGCCAGCAGCTTAGATGCGGGGGTATCCTACGAGCAGTACTTC. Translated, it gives CASSLDAGVSYEQYF.

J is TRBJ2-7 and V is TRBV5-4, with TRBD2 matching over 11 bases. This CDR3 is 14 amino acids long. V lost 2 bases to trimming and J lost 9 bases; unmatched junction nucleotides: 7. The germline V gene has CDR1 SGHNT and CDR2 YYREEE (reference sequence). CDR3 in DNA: TGTGCCAGCAGCTTCCCGGGACTAGCGGCGTTGCAGTACTTC. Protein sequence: CASSFPGLAALQYF. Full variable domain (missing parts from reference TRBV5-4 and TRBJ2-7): ETGVTQSPTHLIKTRGQQVTLRCSSQSGHNTVSWYQQALGQGPQFIFQYYREEENGRGNFPPRFSGLQFPNYSSELNVNALELDDSALYLCASSFPGLAALQYFGPGTRLTVT.

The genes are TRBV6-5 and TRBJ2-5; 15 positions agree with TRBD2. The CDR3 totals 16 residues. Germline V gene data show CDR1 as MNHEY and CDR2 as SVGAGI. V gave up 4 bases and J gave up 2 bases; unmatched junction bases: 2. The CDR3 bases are TGTGCCAGCAGTTCCGGACTAGCGGGGGGGCAAGAGACCCAGTACTTC. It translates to CASSSGLAGGQETQYF.

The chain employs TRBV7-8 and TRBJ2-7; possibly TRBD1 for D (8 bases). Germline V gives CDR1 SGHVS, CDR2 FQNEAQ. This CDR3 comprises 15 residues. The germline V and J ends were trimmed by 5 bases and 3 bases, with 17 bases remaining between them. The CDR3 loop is CASSHDRGGHYEQYF. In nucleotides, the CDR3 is TGTGCCAGCAGCCACGACAGGGGAGGGCACTACGAGCAGTACTTC.

As DNA, the CDR3 is TGTGCCAGCAGCTTGATTGTTCCAGGGGCGGGAGGCTACACCTTC. Translation gives CASSLIVPGAGGYTF. This chain uses TRBV5-6 with TRBJ1-2; D may be TRBD1 (6 bases). Per germline, CDR1 SGHDT and CDR2 YYEEEE. This CDR3 has 15 amino acids. Trimming removed 1 base at V and 8 bases at J, with 18 bases between.

As DNA, the CDR3 is TGTGCCAGCAGTTACAGGGACACTACTTACGAGCAGTACTTC. It codes for CASSYRDTTYEQYF. The rearrangement links TRBV6-6 to TRBJ2-7, with a tentative D call TRBD1 (6 bases). Germline CDR1 reads MNHNY; CDR2 reads SVGAGI (reference sequence). This CDR3 has 14 residues. The germline V and J ends were trimmed by 2 bases and 4 bases, with 12 bases remaining between them.